The clone carrying this T cell receptor (beta chain) was seen more than once but under ten times. The record originates from a study of human T cells and chemical hapten exposure. TCRdb itself ran the RACE reads through MiXCR, one entry per CDR3 protein. Of roughly 96,000 distinct CDR3 sequences in the sample, about 9.3% are singletons; the top ten hold 2% to 2.5%. CDR3 length equals 19 residues. The time point was: patch test 2, 6 weeks after DPC sensitization. Specified treatment: therapeutic diphenylcyclopropenone sensitization with weekly scalp DPC. RNA extraction used unfractionated whole blood as the source of total RNA.

The rearrangement links TRBV21-1 to TRBJ2-5; the D call in the table, TRBD1, was not verified against the DNA. TRBV21-1 is a known pseudogene. This sequence was found in a woman between 40 and 50 years old with alopecia areata. Some clones in this sample may be carry-over from other donors' samples. The specimen was whole blood, collected in connection with sensitization to the hapten diphenylcyclopropenone (DPC). The CDR3 reads CASSKPGTGAVPYQETQYF. The DNA for the CDR3 is TGTGCCAGCAGCAAACCCGGGACAGGGGCCGTACCGTACCAAGAGACCCAGTACTTC.